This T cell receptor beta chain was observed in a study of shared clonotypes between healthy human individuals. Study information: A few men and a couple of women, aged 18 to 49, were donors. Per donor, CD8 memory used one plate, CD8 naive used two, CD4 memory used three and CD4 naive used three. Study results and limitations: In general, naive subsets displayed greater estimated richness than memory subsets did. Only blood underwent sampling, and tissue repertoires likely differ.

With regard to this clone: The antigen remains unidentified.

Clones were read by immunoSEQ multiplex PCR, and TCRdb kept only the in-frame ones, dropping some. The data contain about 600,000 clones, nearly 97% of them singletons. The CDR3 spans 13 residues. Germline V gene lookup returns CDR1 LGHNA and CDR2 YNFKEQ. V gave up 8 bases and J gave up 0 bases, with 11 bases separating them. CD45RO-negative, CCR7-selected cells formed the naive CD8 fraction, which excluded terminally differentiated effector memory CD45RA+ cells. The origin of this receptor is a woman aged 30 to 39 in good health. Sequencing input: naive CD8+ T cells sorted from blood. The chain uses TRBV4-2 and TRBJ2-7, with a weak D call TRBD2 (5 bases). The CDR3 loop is CASRAGSSYEQYF. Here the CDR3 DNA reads TGTGCCAGCCGGGCTGGGAGCTCCTACGAGCAGTACTTC.